Reported below is one TCR beta chain. There is no known antigen for this receptor. Base qualities are not at hand, and no much larger clone is one base apart. V gives up 4 bases and J gives up 5 bases, and the segment between their germline ends measures 14 bases. Its CDR3 holds 15 amino acids, cysteine through phenylalanine. The retained sequence is limited to the CDR3, 45 bases, with the frame set at the first base. Taken from the germline V gene, the CDR1 and CDR2 loops are SGHVS and FNYEAQ. Separate from the approximately 670-subject first cohort, the validation cohort of about 110 subjects was the group to which the donors belonged. Libraries were prepared through the immunoSEQ multiplex PCR assay. For the original study's pipeline: To diagnose cytomegalovirus status from the catalog of TCR beta chain sequences, a statistical classification framework was built. TCRdb retrieved this table from immuneACCESS and kept in-frame rearrangements only. Not all clones are present; in checked studies, unresolved V genes account for under half, and no reason is known for the remainder. Clonal size and the V and J genes are those of that table, whereas D and trimming came from the DNA. This sample has about 50,000 clones in its table, and approximately 88% of those were observed once. About 6.7% of the sample is held by the ten biggest clonotypes.

This sample was taken from a study of cytomegalovirus exposure and HLA in healthy donors (dated 2017 in TCRdb). Study-level background: The roughly 670 repertoires of the first cohort and the approximately 130 validation repertoires were produced on the same platform, according to a later analysis. The aim of the study was to test whether cataloging public T cell receptors could identify signatures of past pathogen exposure. Besides the first cohort of roughly 660 subjects, a separate validation cohort made up of 95 to 150 different subjects was used. High-throughput TCR immunosequencing, statistical association of individual TCRs with disease status, and machine learning were combined to predict cytomegalovirus infection status.

Results the study describes overall, beyond this receptor: The validation cohort had no HLA typing available for a later analysis, so co-occurrence within that cohort was assessed over all 110 or so repertoires. In vitro tests confirmed that a few of the cytomegalovirus-associated TCR beta chains recognize cytomegalovirus antigens. The classifier was reported to diagnose cytomegalovirus status with high specificity and sensitivity in both the original and validation cohorts. A later analysis found that TCRs clustered in the first cohort also tended to co-occur in the 120 or so validation repertoires, with approximately 94% of cluster scores above 0. It was suggested by the authors that the approach could potentially be generalized to other disease states and immunological phenotypes. While some public TCRs were present in many individuals, most TCR sequences turned up only very rarely across donors. In the study, approximately 160 TCR beta chains were listed as associated with cytomegalovirus.

This sequence uses TRBV7-6 and TRBJ2-2, with TRBD2 as a weak D call on 5 bases. This clonotype originated in a woman aged 30 to 39 in good health and CMV-seronegative. The sample taken for sequencing was PBMCs. The CDR3: CASSSPLGSTGELFF. The sequenced DNA is TGTGCCAGCAGCTCCCCCCTGGGGAGTACCGGGGAGCTGTTTTTT.